This TCR beta chain was identified in a study of human CD8 memory T cell subsets. TSTEM, the stem-like memory CD8+ T cells, were CCR7+ PD-1- TIGIT-. UMI-labeled 5' RACE generated the TCR beta libraries. TCRdb reprocessed the 5' RACE reads and keeps a single row for each CDR3 protein, giving no DNA. The sample holds 15,000 to 20,000 distinct CDR3 sequences. The receptor's source is a human donor in good health. Sequenced material: CD8+ stem-like memory T cells (TSCM and TCM) sorted from PBMCs. The subset: stem-like memory CD8 T cells (TSTEM), CCR7+ PD-1- TIGIT-.

CDR3 protein: CASSSRENNSPLHF. V is TRBV7-6 and J is TRBJ1-6. The CDR3 is 14 amino acids. Per the germline V gene, CDR1 is SGHVS and CDR2 is FNYEAQ.